These 16 T cell receptor beta chains came from one sample sequenced in a study of Ad26.COV2.S vaccination and SARS-CoV-2 variants. Only in-frame clones appear in the TCRdb table, and some are missing; sequencing was by immunoSEQ multiplex PCR. The sample holds 350,000 to 500,000 clones; roughly 89% are singletons and the top ten take approximately 2.5%. Treatment reported: 19 received Ad26.COV2.S at low or high dose, single or two shots; about five received placebo; per-sample allocation not given. Specimens were obtained on day 63 following the first vaccine or placebo injection. Here the sequenced sample was peripheral blood, taken in a trial of Ad26.COV2.S vaccine versus placebo. The source is a person aged 18 to 65 who received the Ad26.COV2.S COVID-19 vaccine or a placebo.

The V call is TRBV2, the J call TRBJ2-7; D unresolved. Germline CDR1 reads SNHLY; CDR2 reads FYNNEI. V lost 4 bases and J 2 bases, leaving 12 bases between the germline ends. The CDR3 has 14 residues. The CDR3, as DNA: TGTGCCAGCAGTGGGATGGGTCTCCCCTACGAGCAGTACTTC. It encodes CASSGMGLPYEQYF.

The V and J genes are TRBV4-3 and TRBJ1-5; a weak D match, TRBD1 (6 bases). Trimming took off 2 bases at V and 1 base at J, with 24 bases between the two ends. This CDR3 spans 20 amino acids. Germline V lookup: CDR1 LGHNA, CDR2 YSLEER. The CDR3 sequence is CASSQSWFGRGVTSNQPQHF. CDR3 DNA: TGCGCCAGCAGCCAAAGTTGGTTTGGGAGGGGGGTTACCAGCAATCAGCCCCAGCATTTT.

The rearrangement joins TRBV5-1 to TRBJ2-2; the D gene is possibly TRBD2 (7 bases). V gave up 4 bases and J gave up 2 bases, with 12 bases separating them. Germline CDR1 SGHRS, CDR2 YFSETQ. CDR3 length: 15 amino acids. DNA for the CDR3: TGCGCCAGCAGCCGGGGGGACACTAACACCGGGGAGCTGTTTTTT. It specifies CASSRGDTNTGELFF.

This chain connects TRBV7-9 to TRBJ1-4, with D perhaps TRBD1 (5 bases). With 2 bases removed from V and 7 bases from J, the gap between germline ends came to 11 bases. The V gene's germline CDR1 is SEHNR and CDR2 FQNEAQ (reference sequence). The CDR3 spans 14 residues. CDR3 nucleotide sequence: TGTGCCAGCAGCTTAATCCAGGGAGCTGAAAAACTGTTTTTT. Protein sequence: CASSLIQGAEKLFF.

This chain joins TRBV10-1 and TRBJ1-2; 8 nucleotides agree with TRBD1. This CDR3 is built from 18 residues. The germline CDR1 and CDR2 sequences are WNHNN and SYGVQD (reference sequence). V gave up 7 bases and J gave up 0 bases; unmatched junction bases: 16. CDR3: CASKIRDRPPSANYGYTF. CDR3 DNA sequence: TGCGCCAGCAAGATCCGGGACAGGCCCCCCAGCGCTAACTATGGCTACACCTTC.

The J gene is TRBJ1-4, the V gene TRBV9; the D is unclear. The CDR3 totals 16 residues. V lost 0 bases and J 0 bases, leaving 9 bases between the germline ends. Germline assignment: CDR1 SGDLS and CDR2 YYNGEE. CDR3 amino acids: CASSVGAGATNEKLFF. CDR3 sequence (DNA): TGTGCCAGCAGCGTAGGGGCCGGGGCAACTAATGAAAAACTGTTTTTT.

The rearrangement uses TRBV4-3 and TRBJ2-7; D possibly corresponds to TRBD2 (7 bases). V lost 1 base and J lost 3, with 13 bases in between. CDR3 size: 15 residues. Looked up from germline, CDR1 is LGHNA and CDR2 is YSLEER. CDR3: CASSQAGGPLYEQYF. CDR3 sequence (DNA): TGCGCCAGCAGCCAAGCCGGGGGGCCTCTCTACGAGCAGTACTTC.

V gene TRBV29-1 combines with J gene TRBJ2-5, with TRBD2 matching over 12 bases. Germline V gives CDR1 SQVTM, CDR2 ANQGSEA. Trimming took 4 bases from V and 4 from J; bases not matched to a gene: 4. The CDR3 sequence is 14 residues long. The CDR3 DNA reads TGCAGCGTTGCTAGCGGGGGGGCTGGAGAGACCCAGTACTTC. It yields the protein CSVASGGAGETQYF.

This clone is a singleton in its sample. The chain employs TRBV5-1 and TRBJ1-2, with D unclear. CDR3 size: 15 residues. V was trimmed by 0 bases and J by 0 bases, leaving 9 bases between them. Per germline, CDR1 SGHRS and CDR2 YFSETQ. The CDR3: CASSLAVSTNYGYTF. CDR3 sequence (DNA): TGCGCCAGCAGCTTGGCCGTGAGTACTAACTATGGCTACACCTTC.

This clone has just one count. The chain is built from TRBV10-3 and TRBJ1-2, with 7 bases that match TRBD1. With 4 bases clipped from V and 4 bases from J, the junction kept 9 bases outside the gene matches. CDR3 size: 15 residues. CDR1 ENHRY and CDR2 SYGVKD come from the germline V gene. This CDR3 is CAISGKTGFTYGYTF. The CDR3 nucleotides read TGTGCCATCAGTGGGAAGACAGGGTTTACCTATGGCTACACCTTC.

The chain combines TRBV10-3 with TRBJ1-2; no firm D call. Germline V lookup: CDR1 ENHRY, CDR2 SYGVKD. The ends were cut back, 0 bases at V and 4 bases at J, with 18 bases in the middle. CDR3 length equals 17 residues. This CDR3 reads CAISESLPRTSPYGYTF. DNA for the CDR3: TGTGCCATCAGTGAGTCGCTTCCCAGAACCTCTCCCTATGGCTACACCTTC.

The V gene is TRBV28, the J gene TRBJ1-2, with D possibly matching TRBD1 (5 bases). Germline CDR1 MDHEN, CDR2 SYDVKM. CDR3 length: 12 amino acids. Trimming cost V 6 bases and J 8 bases, with 13 bases left between them. The CDR3 DNA is TGTGCCAGCAGCTCCGAGACAGAAGGCTACACCTTC. Translation: CASSSETEGYTF.

The chain recombines TRBV6-5 with TRBJ1-2; a weak D match, TRBD1 (6 bases). There are 15 residues in the CDR3. Deletions cut 6 bases from V and 8 bases from J, with 22 bases between. CDR1 is MNHEY and CDR2 is SVGAGI in the germline V gene. Here the CDR3 DNA reads TGTGCCAGCAGGGTCCCGACAGGCGGTAAGGGAGGCTACACCTTC. The encoded protein is CASRVPTGGKGGYTF.

The chain joins TRBV3-1 (or the pseudogene TRBV3-2) to TRBJ2-2; D is uncertain. This CDR3 contains 15 residues. In germline, CDR1 is LGHDT, CDR2 YNNKEL (reference sequence). V lost 4 bases to trimming and J lost 7 bases, with 16 bases between them. The CDR3 protein is CASSPLPSFLGELFF. The CDR3 DNA reads TGTGCCAGCAGCCCGCTCCCCTCATTCCTCGGGGAGCTGTTTTTT.

V gene TRBV5-1 combines with J gene TRBJ1-1; D gene unclear. The CDR3 has 13 amino acids. Germline loops: CDR1 SGHRS, CDR2 YFSETQ. Trimming shortened V by 1 base and J by 3 bases, and 7 bases separated the two germline ends. The CDR3 DNA sequence: TGCGCCAGCAGCTTGTTGGTTCACACTGAAGCTTTCTTT. It translates to CASSLLVHTEAFF.

The chain has TRBV15 and TRBJ2-5; the D is unclear. Per the germline V gene, CDR1 is LNHNV and CDR2 is YYDKDF (reference sequence). The CDR3 sequence is 12 residues long. Trimming removed 0 bases at V and 5 bases at J, with 4 bases between. CDR3 sequence reads: CATSRDLETQYF. CDR3 DNA: TGTGCCACCAGCAGAGATTTGGAGACCCAGTACTTC.